This TCR beta chain comes out of a study of blood T cell repertoires in COVID-19. In the study overall: Acute and convalescent COVID-19 specimens originated in the United States, Italy and Spain. T cells, B-cell-depleted T cells, or PBMCs provided the cDNA or gDNA that served as material.

How the authors handled the data: How many nucleated cells were present was estimated from reference gene primer amplification. Assay used: immunoSEQ multiplex PCR; TCRdb lists only in-frame clones, some missing. The V and J calls and clone size are taken from that table; D and trimming were inferred from the DNA. The data hold more than 200,000 clones, with 65% to 90% observed a single time. The clonotype was recovered from an elderly man with acute or convalescent COVID-19. The sample consisted of peripheral blood.

CDR3 DNA: TGTGCCAGCAGTTCGACCGGATTAGCGGGAGGCCACCAAGAGACCCAGTACTTC. It encodes CASSSTGLAGGHQETQYF. The chain couples TRBV6-2 or TRBV6-3 to TRBJ2-5; 10 bases align to TRBD2. This CDR3 is built from 18 residues. The germline CDR1 and CDR2 sequences are MNHEY and SVGEGT. J was trimmed by 0 bases and V by 4 bases; bases with no gene match: 11.